The clone carrying this TCR beta chain has a single count. These data belong to a study of Ad26.COV2.S vaccination and SARS-CoV-2 variants. Sequenced by immunoSEQ multiplex PCR; TCRdb stores in-frame clones only, minus some. The profile shows hundreds of thousands of clones, around 86% of them singletons. As for treatment: approximately 18 received Ad26.COV2.S at low or high dose, single or two shots; roughly five received placebo; per-sample allocation not given. Day 63 after the first vaccine or placebo injection was the time point for sampling. The germline V and J ends were trimmed by 2 bases and 3 bases, with 13 bases remaining between them. Germline lookup yields CDR1 MNHNY and CDR2 SVGAGI (reference sequence). The CDR3 runs to 15 residues.

The clonotype comes from a person between 18 and 60 years old who received the Ad26.COV2.S COVID-19 vaccine or a placebo. This rearrangement joins TRBV6-6 to TRBJ2-5; D tentatively reads TRBD1 or TRBD2 (6 bases each). Sequencing was performed on peripheral blood, taken in a trial of Ad26.COV2.S vaccine versus placebo. Here the CDR3 reads CASSYVLGGEETQYF. The CDR3 nucleotides read TGTGCCAGCAGTTACGTCTTGGGGGGCGAAGAGACCCAGTACTTC.